The present T cell receptor (beta chain) was sequenced within a study of T cell responses to AZD1222 COVID-19 vaccine. Study context: Second-dose schedules of about 4 or about 12 weeks were combined. Broader study findings: Spike was spanned by vaccine-associated CD4 TCRs, which were dominant at 160-218 and 743-854. It was only a handful of AZD1222 recipients who were seropositive at baseline. Clonal diversity may have been underestimated in mostly white British donors.

CDR1 and CDR2 from the germline V gene are LNHDA and SQIVND (reference sequence). V lost 4 bases and J lost 2; bases outside the gene matches: 4. The CDR3 length is 14 residues. Note on this clone: Its antigen is currently unknown.

Profiling relied on immunoSEQ multiplex PCR, and the TCRdb table lists in-frame clones only, not all of them. The sample consists of 130,000 or so clones, around nine tenths of them appearing once. Specimen: peripheral blood, collected on day 0 of AZD1222 vaccination. The sequence was obtained from an adult in good health. This chain connects TRBV19 to TRBJ1-2; TRBD1 agrees at 7 bases. Here the CDR3 reads CASSRQGGNYGYTF. The CDR3 nucleotides read TGTGCCAGTAGTAGACAGGGTGGAAACTATGGCTACACCTTC.